The entry that follows covers one T cell receptor beta chain sequence. The data derive from a study of shared clonotypes between healthy human individuals. Replicate PCRs run on sorted subsets employed roughly 190 ng DNA, approximately 30,000 T cell genomes. Sequencing used immunoSEQ multiplex PCR; TCRdb keeps in-frame clones, though not all of them. The table lists a few million clones, around nine tenths of them singletons, with under 0.15% in the top ten. V was pared by 0 bases and J by 5 bases, with 12 bases between. The germline gives CDR1 SGHRS, CDR2 YFSETQ. The CDR3 runs 15 residues. The receptor comes from a man younger than 35 in good health. The chain has TRBV5-1 and TRBJ2-1; D gene ambiguous. Material: naive CD4+ T cells sorted from blood. Subset of the sample: CD45RA+ positively selected. The DNA for the CDR3 is TGCGCCAGCAGCTTGGTGGTTCCGATTCACAATGAGCAGTTCTTC. It translates to CASSLVVPIHNEQFF. The whole variable domain, remainder taken from reference TRBV5-1 and TRBJ2-1, is KAGVTQTPRYLIKTRGQQVTLSCSPISGHRSVSWYQQTPGQGLQFLFEYFSETQRNKGNFPGRFSGRQFSNSRSEMNVSTLELGDSALYLCASSLVVPIHNEQFFGPGTRLTVL.